This T cell receptor (beta chain) was found in a study of PD-L1 blockade in urothelial cancer. Study at large: The researchers analyzed blood 3 weeks (second dose) and 6 weeks after treatment start. T cell content in blood samples showed a median of around 140,000. Findings and limits, study-wide: Pretreatment TCR clonality in blood under the median foretold superior survival.

Time point reported: pretreatment peripheral blood. All patients handed over anywhere from 1 to 8 samples, pretreatment and on-treatment. Data came from immunoSEQ multiplex PCR; TCRdb stores just in-frame clones and leaves some out. The sample holds around 130,000 clones, less than 85% seen once. CDR3 size: 13 residues. The germline V gene encodes CDR1 MNHEY and CDR2 SVGAGI. Trimming cost V 0 bases and J 8 bases, with 8 bases left between them. Comment on this clone: Its antigen is still unknown.

The TCR originated in a man aged 50 to 60 with urothelial cancer. The rearrangement links TRBV6-5 to TRBJ2-1; D is unresolved. Sequencing used PBMCs, obtained around atezolizumab (anti-PD-L1) treatment. CDR3 sequence reads: CASSYSTVDEQFF. The CDR3 coding sequence is TGTGCCAGCAGTTACTCCACGGTTGATGAGCAGTTCTTC.